The source of this TCR beta chain is a study of radiation and T cells in renal cell carcinoma. The CDR3 consists of 13 residues. The junction had 6 bases not matched to a gene; V was cut back by 4 bases and J by 7 bases. Germline CDR1 reads KGHSH; CDR2 reads LQKENI. Specified time point: blood 4 weeks post-SBRT, at nephrectomy. Specified treatment: 15 Gy SBRT to primary tumor, nephrectomy 4 weeks later. The method was immunoSEQ multiplex PCR; TCRdb's version includes in-frame clones alone and lacks a portion of them. The data contain 30,000 to 40,000 clones, 81% of them singletons. This specimen was blood, taken from a patient whose treatment included radiotherapy and nephrectomy. The sequence was obtained from a man aged 60-69 years with renal cell carcinoma. This chain links TRBV18 with TRBJ1-2; 7 bases are a match to TRBD1. Here the CDR3 DNA reads TGTGCCAGCTCACTCGACAGGGAAGGTGGCTACACCTTC. It codes for CASSLDREGGYTF. Based on the CDR3 plus reference TRBV18 and TRBJ1-2, the full variable domain is NAGVMQNPRHLVRRRGQEARLRCSPMKGHSHVYWYRQLPEEGLKFMVYLQKENIIDESGMPKERFSAEFPKEGPSILRIQQVVRGDSAAYFCASSLDREGGYTFGSGTRLTVV.